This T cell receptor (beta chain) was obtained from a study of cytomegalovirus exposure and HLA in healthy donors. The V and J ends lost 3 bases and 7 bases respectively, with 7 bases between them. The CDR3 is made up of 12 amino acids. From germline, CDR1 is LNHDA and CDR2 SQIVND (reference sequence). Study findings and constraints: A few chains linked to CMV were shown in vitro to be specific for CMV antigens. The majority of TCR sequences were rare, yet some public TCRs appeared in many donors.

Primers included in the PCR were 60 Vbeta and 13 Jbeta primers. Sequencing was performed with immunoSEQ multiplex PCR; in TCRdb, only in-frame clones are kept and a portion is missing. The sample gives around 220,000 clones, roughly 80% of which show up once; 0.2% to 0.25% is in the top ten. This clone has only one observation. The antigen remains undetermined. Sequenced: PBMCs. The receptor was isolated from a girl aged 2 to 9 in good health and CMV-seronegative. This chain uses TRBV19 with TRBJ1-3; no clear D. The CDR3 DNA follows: TGTGCCAGTAGTATCATGAGCAACACCATATATTTT. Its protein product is CASSIMSNTIYF.